This paragraph covers one T cell receptor (beta chain) sequence. Its target is not known. The data originate from a study of monozygotic twins with inflammatory bowel disease. Study findings and constraints: A single strong clonotype or signal linked to IBD was not supported. Fewer clonotypes were shared with others by IBD patients than by healthy twins, especially with disease activity.

CDR3 length: 15 residues. Per germline, CDR1 MNHEY and CDR2 SVGAGI. Template switching incorporated UMIs with a 6-nucleotide sample barcode. Reprocessing the 5' RACE reads, TCRdb reports a single entry for every CDR3 protein and omits DNA. Recorded here are over 150,000 distinct CDR3 sequences; the top ten clones represent under 3.5%. This TCR was sampled from a human donor with ulcerative colitis or Crohn's disease, or a healthy co-twin of an affected twin (not recorded which). The sequenced sample was blood. The V call is TRBV6-5, the J call TRBJ2-1. The CDR3 region is CASSYKRGLYNEQFF.